These 28 T cell receptor beta chains originate from one sample sequenced in a study of blood T cell repertoires in COVID-19. Generated by immunoSEQ multiplex PCR, the TCRdb table keeps only in-frame clones and is missing some. Seen here are 100,000 to 140,000 clones, approximately 88% observed once, and the top ten hold approximately 4.9%. The specimen was peripheral blood. All receptors come from a man aged 40-49 years with active or convalescent COVID-19.

This sequence joins TRBV6-4 and TRBJ2-2, with TRBD2 matching over 11 bases. This CDR3 is built from 14 residues. V was pared by 8 bases and J by 1 base, with 0 bases of the junction left unmatched. Germline V lookup: CDR1 MRHNA, CDR2 SNTAGT. The CDR3 here is CASGLAGNTGELFF. The CDR3 DNA sequence: TGTGCCAGCGGACTAGCGGGGAACACCGGGGAGCTGTTTTTT.

This chain joins TRBV19 and TRBJ2-1; TRBD2 is a possible D gene (5 bases). CDR3 length: 15 residues. Germline V gene lookup returns CDR1 LNHDA and CDR2 SQIVND (reference sequence). The V and J ends lost 6 bases and 15 bases respectively, with 27 bases between them. The CDR3 reads CASRPIEGSSSGRFF. The DNA for the CDR3 is TGTGCCAGTAGGCCCATAGAGGGCTCCTCAAGTGGCAGGTTCTTC.

The chain uses TRBV10-3 and TRBJ2-1; D might be TRBD2 (6 bases). This CDR3 has 15 amino acids. The germline gives CDR1 ENHRY, CDR2 SYGVKD. Trimming took off 6 bases at V and 0 bases at J, with 12 bases between the two ends. CDR3 residues: CAIRETSFSYNEQFF. Here the CDR3 DNA reads TGTGCCATCAGGGAAACTAGCTTCTCCTACAATGAGCAGTTCTTC.

The CDR3 region has the DNA TGTGCCAGCAGCCAAAGGACAGACTATGGCTACACCTTC. Its protein is CASSQRTDYGYTF. The chain is built from TRBV5-4 and TRBJ1-2; possibly TRBD1 for D (6 bases). V was pared by 4 bases and J by 3 bases, with 10 bases between. There are 13 residues in the CDR3. Germline loops: CDR1 SGHNT, CDR2 YYREEE (reference sequence).

The V gene is TRBV28, the J gene TRBJ2-1; 8 bases line up with TRBD1. V gave up 5 bases and J gave up 7 bases; unmatched junction bases: 4. Germline CDR1 is MDHEN and CDR2 is SYDVKM. This CDR3 region has 13 residues. DNA for the CDR3: TGTGCCAGCAGTCTTACAGGGGGAAATGAGCAGTTCTTC. Amino acids: CASSLTGGNEQFF.

This chain uses TRBV7-2 with TRBJ1-2, with D unresolved. CDR3 length: 18 amino acids. CDR1 SGHTA and CDR2 FQGNSA come from the germline V gene. Trimming cost V 5 bases and J 0 bases, with 22 bases left between them. CDR3 in DNA: TGTGCCAGCAGCCCCTTAGTAGGGATGGGGAGTCCTAACTATGGCTACACCTTC. As protein: CASSPLVGMGSPNYGYTF.

This chain links TRBV5-4 with TRBJ1-5; 11 bases are a match to TRBD1. The CDR3 consists of 18 residues. Trimming at V came to 5 bases and at J to 1 base, leaving 11 bases not matched to a gene. Germline values: CDR1 SGHNT, CDR2 YYREEE (reference sequence). DNA for the CDR3: TGTGCCAGCAGTTCCGGGACAGGGGGATTGGGGAGCAATCAGCCCCAGCATTTT. Amino acid sequence: CASSSGTGGLGSNQPQHF.

This clone has only a few counts. The genes are TRBV18 and TRBJ1-5, with 8 bases that match TRBD1. The V gene's germline CDR1 is KGHSH and CDR2 LQKENI. The CDR3 contains 15 residues. The J segment lost 7 bases and the V segment lost 3 bases, leaving 8 bases of the junction unmatched. Written as DNA, the CDR3 is TGTGCCAGCTCACCTTCCGGACAGGGAATGCAGCCCCAGCATTTT. Its protein is CASSPSGQGMQPQHF.

This chain connects TRBV24-1 to TRBJ1-5, with a possible D match to TRBD1 (6 bases). This CDR3 contains 14 residues. Trimming pared 4 bases from V and 6 bases from J, leaving 12 bases between. From germline, CDR1 is KGHDR and CDR2 SFDVKD. The CDR3 sequence is CATSEYRVSQPQHF. Written as DNA, the CDR3 is TGTGCCACCAGTGAATACAGGGTTAGTCAGCCCCAGCATTTT.

This clone was seen once. The chain links TRBV12-5 to TRBJ1-2, with D perhaps matching TRBD1 (5 bases). The CDR3 covers 12 residues. Trimming cost V 4 bases and J 4 bases, with 7 bases left between them. Germline CDR1 reads LGHNT; CDR2 reads FRNRAP. The CDR3 loop is CASGSDSYGYTF. DNA of the CDR3: TGTGCTAGTGGTTCAGACAGCTATGGCTACACCTTC. Full variable domain (rest looked up from reference TRBV12-5 and TRBJ1-2): DARVTQTPRHKVTEMGQEVTMRCQPILGHNTVFWYRQTMMQGLELLAYFRNRAPLDDSGMPKDRFSAEMPDATLATLKIQPSEPRDSAVYFCASGSDSYGYTFGSGTRLTVV.

The chain joins TRBV9 to TRBJ2-5; possible D gene TRBD2, 6 bases. V was pared by 0 bases and J by 2 bases, with 11 bases between. The CDR3 covers 15 residues. Germline CDR1 and CDR2: SGDLS and YYNGEE. The CDR3 protein is CASSVVSGLQETQYF. DNA of the CDR3: TGTGCCAGCAGCGTAGTTTCGGGACTTCAAGAGACCCAGTACTTC. The whole variable domain, filled in from reference TRBV9 and TRBJ2-5, reads DSGVTQTPKHLITATGQRVTLRCSPRSGDLSVYWYQQSLDQGLQFLIQYYNGEERAKGNILERFSAQQFPDLHSELNLSSLELGDSALYFCASSVVSGLQETQYFGPGTRLLVL.

V gene TRBV19 combines with J gene TRBJ2-2, with a tentative D call TRBD2 (6 bases). Germline lookup yields CDR1 LNHDA and CDR2 SQIVND (reference sequence). V lost 6 bases, J lost 1 base, and 15 bases lay in between. The CDR3 spans 16 residues. The CDR3 reads CASRTLYSGNTGELFF. The DNA of the CDR3 is TGTGCCAGTAGGACGCTTTATAGCGGGAACACCGGGGAGCTGTTTTTT.

The chain joins TRBV7-3 to TRBJ2-1; 14 nucleotides match TRBD2. The length of the CDR3 is 21 residues. V gave up 0 bases and J gave up 5 bases; unmatched junction bases: 15. From germline, CDR1 is SGHTA and CDR2 FQGTGA. As DNA, the CDR3 is TGTGCCAGCAGCTTAACGATCCCGACTAGCGGGAGGGCCGAGGAGGACAATGAGCAGTTCTTC. It codes for CASSLTIPTSGRAEEDNEQFF.

The chain is built from TRBV24-1 and TRBJ2-2; 7 nucleotides agree with TRBD1. Losses at the gene ends were 9 bases for V and 4 bases for J; bases not matched to a gene: 7. There are 14 residues in the CDR3. CDR1 is KGHDR and CDR2 is SFDVKD in the germline V gene. This CDR3 reads CATAWGTVTGELFF. The DNA for the CDR3 is TGTGCCACCGCCTGGGGGACAGTCACCGGGGAGCTGTTTTTT.

Here the CDR3 reads CASSYSPEGPSPLHF. CDR3 DNA sequence: TGTGCCAGCAGTTACAGTCCGGAGGGGCCATCACCCCTCCACTTT. The J gene is TRBJ1-6, the V gene TRBV6-5, with D possibly being TRBD1 (5 bases). Trimming shortened V by 2 bases and J by 10 bases, and 15 bases separated the two germline ends. Germline CDR1 is MNHEY and CDR2 is SVGAGI. There are 15 residues in the CDR3.

The chain links TRBV7-2 to TRBJ2-3; unclear D gene. The germline V gene encodes CDR1 SGHTA and CDR2 FQGNSA. Trimming removed 3 bases at V and 2 bases at J, with 12 bases between. The CDR3 is 15 residues long. The CDR3 nucleotides read TGTGCCAGCAGCTTCCTCGGGTCTTCCACAGATACGCAGTATTTT. Protein product: CASSFLGSSTDTQYF.

The V gene is TRBV7-9, the J gene TRBJ2-2; 9 nucleotides match TRBD1. Germline CDR1 is SEHNR and CDR2 is FQNEAQ (reference sequence). V shed 5 bases and J 6 bases; nucleotides not matched to a gene: 7. The CDR3 extends over 15 amino acids. CDR3 protein: CASSGGTGMAGELFF. The CDR3 nucleotides read TGTGCCAGCAGCGGCGGGACAGGGATGGCCGGGGAGCTGTTTTTT. Based on the CDR3 plus reference TRBV7-9 and TRBJ2-2, the full variable domain is DTGVSQNPRHKITKRGQNVTFRCDPISEHNRLYWYRQTLGQGPEFLTYFQNEAQLEKSRLLSDRFSAERPKGSFSTLEIQRTEQGDSAMYLCASSGGTGMAGELFFGEGSRLTVL.

J is TRBJ2-2 and V is TRBV11-3; D unresolved. This CDR3 region has 11 residues. Germline-derived CDR1 and CDR2 are SGHNT and YENEEA. Trimming pared 4 bases from V and 7 bases from J, leaving 4 bases between. CDR3 protein: CASSWSGELFF. The CDR3 nucleotides are TGTGCCAGCAGCTGGAGCGGGGAGCTGTTTTTT.

This chain joins TRBV6-5 and TRBJ1-4; 9 bases fit TRBD1. V gave up 6 bases and J gave up 7 bases; unmatched junction bases: 9. The CDR3 sequence is 15 residues long. CDR1 is MNHEY, CDR2 SVGAGI, per germline. Written as DNA, the CDR3 is TGTGCCAGCAGCCTAAAGGACAGGGGAGCTGAAAAACTGTTTTTT. Translating gives CASSLKDRGAEKLFF.

The V and J genes are TRBV18 and TRBJ2-1; 9 nucleotides align to TRBD2. Per the germline V gene, CDR1 is KGHSH and CDR2 is LQKENI. The CDR3 is made up of 16 amino acids. The V and J ends lost 5 bases and 2 bases, in that order; junction bases with no gene match: 7. CDR3 protein: CASSSILAGPYNEQFF. Written as DNA, the CDR3 is TGTGCCAGCTCATCCATTCTAGCGGGACCCTACAATGAGCAGTTCTTC.

The CDR3 loop is CATSRERGTNYGYTF. The CDR3 DNA follows: TGTGCCACCAGCAGAGAGCGGGGAACTAACTATGGCTACACCTTC. The chain links TRBV15 to TRBJ1-2; D not resolved. V gave up 0 bases and J gave up 0 bases, with 8 bases separating them. The CDR3 sequence is 15 residues long. The germline CDR1 and CDR2 sequences are LNHNV and YYDKDF (reference sequence).

V usage is TRBV18 and J usage is TRBJ1-1; D not certain. Germline CDR1 KGHSH, CDR2 LQKENI. Between the trimmed V and J ends, which lost 2 bases and 3 bases, there was a span of 7 bases. The CDR3 covers 13 residues. CDR3 bases: TGTGCCAGCTCACCAGGGAGGGACACTGAAGCTTTCTTT. Translation gives CASSPGRDTEAFF.

This clone was counted a single time. CDR3 residues: CATGNTEAFF. The CDR3 DNA is TGCGCCACCGGGAACACTGAAGCTTTCTTT. The V call is TRBV23-1, the J call TRBJ1-1; D is unclear. TRBV23-1 is an open reading frame whose function is uncertain. The CDR3 length is 10 residues. V shed 10 bases and J shed 1 base, with 4 bases lying between them.

This sequence joins TRBV5-4 and TRBJ1-2; TRBD1 agrees at 8 bases. CDR1 SGHNT and CDR2 YYREEE come from the germline V gene (reference sequence). CDR3 length: 12 amino acids. With V trimmed by 6 bases and J by 8 bases, 6 bases remained unmatched. The DNA of the CDR3 is TGTGCCAGCACCCGGACAGGGATGGGCTACACCTTC. Protein: CASTRTGMGYTF.

The chain couples TRBV25-1 to TRBJ1-2; D is undetermined. The V end was cut by 4 bases, the J end by 7 bases, with 13 bases between. Germline V CDR1 and CDR2: MGHDK, SYGVNS. The CDR3 is 13 residues long. The CDR3 DNA reads as TGTGCCAGCAGTGTTCCAGGAGGGAGTGGCTACACCTTC. This gives the protein CASSVPGGSGYTF.

J is TRBJ1-2 and V is TRBV24-1; 9 nucleotides align to TRBD1. CDR1 and CDR2 (germline): KGHDR, SFDVKD. J lost 7 bases, V lost 7 bases, and 6 bases had no gene match. The CDR3 is 13 amino acids. The CDR3 nucleotides are TGTGCCACCAGCGCGGGACAGGGTGGTGGCTACACCTTC. It encodes CATSAGQGGGYTF.

The chain recombines TRBV6-5 with TRBJ1-5; the match to TRBD1 covers 7 bases. Germline CDR1 reads MNHEY; CDR2 reads SVGAGI. The CDR3 runs 14 residues. Trimming cost V 5 bases and J 3 bases; bases outside gene matches: 4. CDR3 protein: CASSRQGNNQPQHF. DNA of the CDR3: TGTGCCAGCAGTCGACAGGGAAACAATCAGCCCCAGCATTTT.

In its sample, this clone was seen a few times. V gene TRBV6-2 or TRBV6-3 combines with J gene TRBJ1-6; 7 bases match TRBD1. Trimming at V came to 1 base and at J to 10 bases, leaving 4 bases not matched to a gene. The CDR3 is 14 residues long. Germline V gene data show CDR1 as MNHEY and CDR2 as SVGEGT. This CDR3 is CASSYLDRRSPLHF. The CDR3 DNA reads as TGTGCCAGCAGTTACTTGGACAGGCGGTCACCCCTCCACTTT.